This T cell receptor beta chain was recorded in a study of OX40 agonist ivuxolimab in advanced cancers. Findings of the study overall: CD8+ T cells were the subset that, on average, had more expanded clones than CD4+.

For this clone: The antigen remains unidentified.

V gave up 5 bases and J gave up 3 bases, with 17 bases separating them. CDR3 length: 15 amino acids. Germline values: CDR1 MNHEY, CDR2 SMNVEV (reference sequence). TCRdb's copy holds only in-frame clones and misses some; the assay was immunoSEQ multiplex PCR. The repertoire holds more than 55,000 clones, less than 85% seen once, with approximately 10% in the top ten. This clonotype was sampled from an adult with an advanced solid tumor such as melanoma, head and neck, liver or kidney cancer. This sequence joins TRBV27 and TRBJ2-7, with D possibly matching TRBD1 (6 bases). The sequencing used CD4+ or CD8+ T cells sorted from blood, collected in a trial of the OX40 agonist ivuxolimab. CDR3 loop: CASSETGPDLYEQYF. The CDR3 DNA is TGTGCCAGCAGTGAAACAGGGCCTGACCTCTACGAGCAGTACTTC.